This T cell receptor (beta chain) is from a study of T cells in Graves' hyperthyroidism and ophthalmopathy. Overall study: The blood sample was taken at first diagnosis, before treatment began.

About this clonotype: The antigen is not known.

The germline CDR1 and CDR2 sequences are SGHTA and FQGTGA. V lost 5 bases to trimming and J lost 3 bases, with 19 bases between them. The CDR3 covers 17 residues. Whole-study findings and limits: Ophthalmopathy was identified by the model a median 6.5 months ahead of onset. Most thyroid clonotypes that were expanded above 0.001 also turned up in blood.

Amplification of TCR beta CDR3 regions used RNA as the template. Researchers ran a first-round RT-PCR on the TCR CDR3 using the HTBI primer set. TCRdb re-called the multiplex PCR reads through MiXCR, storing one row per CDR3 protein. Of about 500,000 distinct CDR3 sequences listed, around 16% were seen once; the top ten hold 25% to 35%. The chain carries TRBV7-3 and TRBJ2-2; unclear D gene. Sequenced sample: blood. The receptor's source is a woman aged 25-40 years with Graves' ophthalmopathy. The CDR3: CASSDAPQLLHTGELFF. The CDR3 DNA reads TGTGCCAGCAGCGACGCCCCCCAGCTATTACACACCGGGGAGCTGTTTTTT.